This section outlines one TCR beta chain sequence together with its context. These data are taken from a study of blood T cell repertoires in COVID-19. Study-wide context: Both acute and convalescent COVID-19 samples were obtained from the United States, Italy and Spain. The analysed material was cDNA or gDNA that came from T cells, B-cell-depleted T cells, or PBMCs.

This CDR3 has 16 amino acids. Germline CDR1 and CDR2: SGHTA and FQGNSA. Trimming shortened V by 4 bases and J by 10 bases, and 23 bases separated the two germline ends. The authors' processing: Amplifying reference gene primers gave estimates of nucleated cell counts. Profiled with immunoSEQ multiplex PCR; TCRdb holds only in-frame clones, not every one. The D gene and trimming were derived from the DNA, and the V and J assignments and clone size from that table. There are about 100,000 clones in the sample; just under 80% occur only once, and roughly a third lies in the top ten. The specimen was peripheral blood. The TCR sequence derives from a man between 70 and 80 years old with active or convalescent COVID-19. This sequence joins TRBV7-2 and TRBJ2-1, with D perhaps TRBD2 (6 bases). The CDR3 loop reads CASSSPNPGLRAEQFF. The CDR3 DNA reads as TGTGCCAGCAGCTCTCCTAACCCGGGACTTAGGGCGGAGCAGTTCTTC.